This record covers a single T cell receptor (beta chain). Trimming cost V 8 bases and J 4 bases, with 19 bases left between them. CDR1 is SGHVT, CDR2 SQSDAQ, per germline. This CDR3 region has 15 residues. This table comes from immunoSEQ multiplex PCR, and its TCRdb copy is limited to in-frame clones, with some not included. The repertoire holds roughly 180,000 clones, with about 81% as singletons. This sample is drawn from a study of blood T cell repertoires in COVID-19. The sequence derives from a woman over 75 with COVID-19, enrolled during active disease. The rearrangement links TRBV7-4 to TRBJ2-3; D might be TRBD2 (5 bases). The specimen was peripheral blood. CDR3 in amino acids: CASPKGSGLPDTQYF. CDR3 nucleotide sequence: TGTGCCAGCCCGAAAGGGTCAGGACTTCCAGATACGCAGTATTTT. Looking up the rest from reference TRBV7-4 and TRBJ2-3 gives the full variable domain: GAGVSQSPRYKVAKRGRDVALRCDSISGHVTLYWYRQTLGQGSEVLTYSQSDAQRDKSGRPSGRFSAERPERSVSTLKIQRTEQGDSAVYLCASPKGSGLPDTQYFGPGTRLTVL.